This T cell receptor (beta chain) was identified in a study of OX40 agonist ivuxolimab in advanced cancers. Study at large: With a range of roughly 23 to 79, age averaged approximately 54 years, and more than 75% were male.

TCRdb's table, derived via immunoSEQ multiplex PCR, lists solely in-frame clones and lacks some. Of approximately 37,000 clones in the sample, roughly 83% are singletons; the top ten hold more than 20%. Concerning this clone itself: Antigen unknown.

Study results and caveats: More expanded clones were found, on average, in CD8+ than in CD4+ T cells. CD4+ and CD8+ blood T cells expanded clonally by week 6 at 0.1 to 3.0 mg/kg.

At cycle 4 day 1, cycle 7 day 1, and baseline, blood was sampled. The CDR3 loop spans 18 amino acids. Germline CDR1 reads LNHNV; CDR2 reads YYDKDF (reference sequence). V shed 2 bases, J shed 0 bases, and the junction held 10 bases outside the gene matches. V is TRBV15 and J is TRBJ2-3; 8 bases agree with TRBD1. This TCR derives from an adult with an advanced solid tumor such as melanoma, head and neck, liver or kidney cancer. The sequenced sample was CD4+ or CD8+ T cells sorted from blood, obtained in a trial of the OX40 agonist ivuxolimab. The CDR3 is CATSRKPDRATSTDTQYF. CDR3 nucleotide sequence: TGTGCCACCAGCAGAAAACCGGACAGGGCAACTAGCACAGATACGCAGTATTTT.